A single T cell receptor beta chain is shown here with its context. As yet, its antigen is unknown. The sample is drawn from a study of cytomegalovirus exposure and HLA in healthy donors. Turning to the study itself: A previous analysis identified about 110 million unique TCR beta sequences derived from around 200 million T cells. The study's findings and limits: Reportedly, cytomegalovirus status was diagnosed with high sensitivity and specificity. In a later analysis, a genetic analysis reported fewer productive-TCR N-insertions in an Asian-associated ancestry cluster than the cohort average. Later analysis found that TCR beta chains associated with HLA were more clonally expanded than other, equally common chains.

The PCR was carried out with 60 Vbeta primers and 13 Jbeta primers. Using immunoSEQ multiplex PCR, the repertoire was profiled, and TCRdb retains in-frame clones only, with some absent. Among over 150,000 clones listed, around 73% were seen once. Trimming removed 5 bases at V and 4 bases at J, with 15 bases between. The V gene's germline CDR1 is LGHNA and CDR2 YNFKEQ. This CDR3 has 14 residues. Source material: PBMCs. This chain uses TRBV4-2 with TRBJ2-7; D might be TRBD2 (5 bases). This sequence was found in a woman between 25 and 40 years old in good health and CMV-seronegative. The CDR3 spells CASSLRGFLYEQYF. CDR3 coding DNA: TGTGCCAGCAGCTTACGGGGTTTCCTTTACGAGCAGTACTTC.